These 10 T cell receptor beta chains originate from one sample sequenced in a study of blood T cell repertoires in COVID-19. The protocol was immunoSEQ multiplex PCR, while the TCRdb copy is restricted to in-frame clones and leaves out a portion. Of a few hundred thousand clones in the sample, 86% are singletons; the top ten hold less than 9%. Sequenced material: peripheral blood. The origin of the receptors is a woman aged 60-70 years with COVID-19, enrolled during active disease.

This chain uses TRBV10-2 with TRBJ2-1; D is possibly TRBD2 (7 bases). The CDR3 spans 13 residues. The germline V gene encodes CDR1 WSHSY and CDR2 SAAADI. Deletions cut 3 bases from V and 14 bases from J, with 17 bases between. The CDR3 spells CASSEGLGGPEFF. In DNA, the CDR3 is TGCGCCAGCAGTGAAGGGTTGGGGGGGCCAGAGTTCTTC.

This clone was seen only a few times. The chain is built from TRBV2 and TRBJ1-2; possibly TRBD1 for D (5 bases). This CDR3 has 12 amino acids. The ends were cut back, 2 bases at V and 12 bases at J, with 13 bases in the middle. Germline assignment: CDR1 SNHLY and CDR2 FYNNEI. Written as DNA, the CDR3 is TGTGCCAGCAGTGAACAGGGTAGACGGGACACCTTC. It is translated as CASSEQGRRDTF.

Only a few counts were recorded for this clone. The chain employs TRBV19 and TRBJ2-2; 8 nucleotides line up with TRBD1. The junction had 5 bases not matched to a gene; V was cut back by 4 bases and J by 4 bases. Germline CDR1 reads LNHDA; CDR2 reads SQIVND (reference sequence). The CDR3 is 15 amino acids. DNA of the CDR3: TGTGCCAGTAGTAGGCGGACAGGGCCCACCGGGGAGCTGTTTTTT. Translating it yields CASSRRTGPTGELFF. The complete variable domain, with remaining parts taken from reference TRBV19 and TRBJ2-2, reads DGGITQSPKYLFRKEGQNVTLSCEQNLNHDAMYWYRQDPGQGLRLIYYSQIVNDFQKGDIAEGYSVSREKKESFPLTVTSAQKNPTAFYLCASSRRTGPTGELFFGEGSRLTVL.

The chain is built from TRBV13 and TRBJ2-7; 13 bases line up with TRBD2. The germline CDR1 and CDR2 sequences are PRHDT and FYEKMQ (reference sequence). This CDR3 is 17 amino acids long. The V segment lost 5 bases and the J segment 1 base; nucleotides outside the gene matches: 8. The CDR3 loop is CASSHVRTSGGSYEQYF. For the CDR3, the DNA is TGTGCCAGCAGCCATGTCCGGACTAGCGGGGGTTCCTACGAGCAGTACTTC. The variable domain in full, with the rest retrieved from reference TRBV13 and TRBJ2-7, is AAGVIQSPRHLIKEKRETATLKCYPIPRHDTVYWYQQGPGQDPQFLISFYEKMQSDKGSIPDRFSAQQFSDYHSELNMSSLELGDSALYFCASSHVRTSGGSYEQYFGPGTRLTVT.

CDR3 sequence reads: CASSMTGQEIYGYTF. The CDR3 DNA is TGTGCCAGCAGCATGACGGGACAGGAGATCTATGGCTACACCTTC. The chain is built from TRBV5-4 and TRBJ1-2, with TRBD1 identical over 8 bases. Germline CDR1 is SGHNT and CDR2 is YYREEE (reference sequence). The V gene end was trimmed by 4 bases and the J gene end by 4 bases; junction bases not matched to a gene: 9. This CDR3 comprises 15 residues.

V usage is TRBV7-3 and J usage is TRBJ2-1; D is uncertain. This CDR3 is built from 14 residues. Germline V gives CDR1 SGHTA, CDR2 FQGTGA. V was cut by 4 bases and J by 10 bases, with 17 bases left in between. The CDR3 DNA reads TGTGCCAGCAGCTCAAGCGCCGGCGCCGGGGAGCAGTTCTTC. This translates into CASSSSAGAGEQFF.

The rearrangement uses TRBV4-3 and TRBJ2-3; D uncertain. Germline values: CDR1 LGHNA, CDR2 YSLEER. V gave up 1 base and J gave up 3 bases, with 11 bases separating them. The CDR3 loop spans 15 amino acids. CDR3 protein: CASSQGPAGTDTQYF. CDR3 nucleotides: TGCGCCAGCAGCCAAGGACCGGCAGGTACAGATACGCAGTATTTT.

Here the CDR3 DNA reads TGTGCCAGCAGCTGGGGAGCAGGGGGCTCCTATAATTCACCCCTCCACTTT. Translated, it gives CASSWGAGGSYNSPLHF. The V call is TRBV5-5, the J call TRBJ1-6; 7 bases are a match to TRBD1. J gave up 0 bases and V 3 bases, and 6 bases lay outside the gene matches. Germline loops: CDR1 SGHKS, CDR2 YYEKEE (reference sequence). The CDR3 runs to 17 residues.

This chain joins TRBV7-9 and TRBJ2-3; D uncertain. CDR3 size: 15 residues. Germline CDR1 reads SEHNR; CDR2 reads FQNEAQ (reference sequence). Trimming pared 5 bases from V and 2 bases from J, leaving 14 bases between. CDR3: CASSGRQKITDTQYF. The CDR3 DNA reads as TGTGCCAGCAGCGGCCGCCAGAAGATCACAGATACGCAGTATTTT.

This chain links TRBV10-1 with TRBJ1-5, with D hard to call. The CDR3 loop spans 17 amino acids. Germline lookup yields CDR1 WNHNN and CDR2 SYGVQD (reference sequence). V shed 0 bases and J shed 2 bases, with 14 bases lying between them. The CDR3 is CASSESFGPQGNQPQHF. The CDR3 bases are TGCGCCAGCAGTGAGTCCTTCGGTCCTCAGGGCAATCAGCCCCAGCATTTT.